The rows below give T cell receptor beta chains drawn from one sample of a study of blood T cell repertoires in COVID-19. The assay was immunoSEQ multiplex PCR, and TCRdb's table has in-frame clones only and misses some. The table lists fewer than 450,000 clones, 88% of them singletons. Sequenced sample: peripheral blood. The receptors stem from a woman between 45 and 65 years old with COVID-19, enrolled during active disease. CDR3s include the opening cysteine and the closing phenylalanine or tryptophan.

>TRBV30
CAWRGPGQGNQPQHF
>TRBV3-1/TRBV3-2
CASSPQGGRNTEAFF
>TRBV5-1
CASSPEDRPSTDTQYF
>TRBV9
CASSVGSSPHEQYF
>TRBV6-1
CASSEIRGFVSSPLHF
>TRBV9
CASSVRVNTEAFF
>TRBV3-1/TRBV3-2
CASSRGQGSGYTF
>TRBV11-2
CASSGGGTRTLSNYGYTF
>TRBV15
CATISGGQEPRNTEAFF
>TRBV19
CASSADRDGTQYF
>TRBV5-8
CASSPGFRGGAIETQYF
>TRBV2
CASSRTGLSNQPQHF
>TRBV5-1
CASRDGDTEAFF
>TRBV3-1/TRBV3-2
CASSQRGTGGTTEAFF
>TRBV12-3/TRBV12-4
CASRSGGVETQYF
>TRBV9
CASSPHGQALSPGELFF
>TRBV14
CASSLKAGGWETQYF
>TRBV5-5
CASAREITEAFF
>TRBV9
CASSARGDEQFF
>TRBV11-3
CASSLSGGEQFF
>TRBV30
CAWSVHNSRYEAFF
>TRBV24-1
CATRDRGDQPQHF
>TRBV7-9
CASSFPVPSGEETQYF
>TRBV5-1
CASSFAGGGTGELFF
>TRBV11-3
CASSLEGTSGMYEQYF
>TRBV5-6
CASSQGWGLTRSNQPQHF
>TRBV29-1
CSVEQSGIFEQYF
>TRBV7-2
CASSQAGNTIYF
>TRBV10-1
CASRITGKSNQPQHF